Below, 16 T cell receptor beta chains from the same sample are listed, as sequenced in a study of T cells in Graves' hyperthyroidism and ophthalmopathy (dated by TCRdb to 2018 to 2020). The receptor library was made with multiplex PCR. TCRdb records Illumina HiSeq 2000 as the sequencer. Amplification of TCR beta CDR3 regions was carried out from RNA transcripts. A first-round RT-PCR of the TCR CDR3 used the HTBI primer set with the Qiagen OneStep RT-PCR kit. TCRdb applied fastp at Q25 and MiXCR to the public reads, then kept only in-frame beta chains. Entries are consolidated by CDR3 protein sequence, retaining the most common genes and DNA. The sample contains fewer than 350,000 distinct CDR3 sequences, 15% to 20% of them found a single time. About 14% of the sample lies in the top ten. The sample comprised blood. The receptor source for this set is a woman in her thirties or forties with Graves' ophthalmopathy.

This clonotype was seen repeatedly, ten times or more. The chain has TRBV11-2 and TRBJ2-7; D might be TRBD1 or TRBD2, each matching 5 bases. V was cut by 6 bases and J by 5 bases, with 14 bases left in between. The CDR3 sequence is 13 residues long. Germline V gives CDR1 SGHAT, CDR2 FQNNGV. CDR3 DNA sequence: TGTGCCAGCAGGAGGGACGCGTCGGACGAGCAGTACTTC. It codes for CASRRDASDEQYF.

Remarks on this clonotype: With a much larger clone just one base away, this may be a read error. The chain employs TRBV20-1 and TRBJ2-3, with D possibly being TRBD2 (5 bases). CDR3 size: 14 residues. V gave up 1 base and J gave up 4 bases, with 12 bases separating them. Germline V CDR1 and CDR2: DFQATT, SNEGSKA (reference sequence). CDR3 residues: CSARGTPSSDTQYF. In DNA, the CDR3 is TGCAGTGCTAGAGGAACACCTAGCTCAGATACGCAGTATTTT.

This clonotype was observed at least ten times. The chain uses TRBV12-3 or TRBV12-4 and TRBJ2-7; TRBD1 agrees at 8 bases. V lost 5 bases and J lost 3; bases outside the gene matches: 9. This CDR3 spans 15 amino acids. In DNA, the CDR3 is TGTGCCAGCAGTACGCGGACAGGGTGGAACTACGAGCAGTACTTC. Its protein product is CASSTRTGWNYEQYF.

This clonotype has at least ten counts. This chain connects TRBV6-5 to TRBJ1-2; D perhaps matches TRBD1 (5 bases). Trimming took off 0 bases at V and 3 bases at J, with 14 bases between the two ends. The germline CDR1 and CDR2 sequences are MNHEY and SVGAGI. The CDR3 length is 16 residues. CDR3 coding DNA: TGTGCCAGCAGTTACTCGTACGTCAGGGCATACTATGGCTACACCTTC. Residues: CASSYSYVRAYYGYTF.

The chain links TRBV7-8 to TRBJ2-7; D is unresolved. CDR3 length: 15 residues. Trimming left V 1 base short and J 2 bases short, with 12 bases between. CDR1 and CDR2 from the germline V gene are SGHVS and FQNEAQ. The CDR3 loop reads CASSLGWASTYEQYF. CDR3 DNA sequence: TGTGCCAGCAGCTTAGGATGGGCGAGTACCTACGAGCAGTACTTC.

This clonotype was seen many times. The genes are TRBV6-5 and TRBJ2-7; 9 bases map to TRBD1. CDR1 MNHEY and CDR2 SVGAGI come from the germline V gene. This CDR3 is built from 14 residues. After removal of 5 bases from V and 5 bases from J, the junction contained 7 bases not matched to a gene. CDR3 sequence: CASSRDRASHEQYF. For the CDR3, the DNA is TGTGCCAGCAGTAGGGACAGGGCGTCCCACGAGCAGTACTTC.

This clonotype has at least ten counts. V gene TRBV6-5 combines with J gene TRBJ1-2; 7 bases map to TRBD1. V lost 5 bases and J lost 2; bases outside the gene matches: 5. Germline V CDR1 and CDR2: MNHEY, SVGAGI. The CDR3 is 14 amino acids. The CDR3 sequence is CASSRGQQNYGYTF. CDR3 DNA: TGTGCCAGCAGTAGGGGACAGCAAAACTATGGCTACACCTTC.

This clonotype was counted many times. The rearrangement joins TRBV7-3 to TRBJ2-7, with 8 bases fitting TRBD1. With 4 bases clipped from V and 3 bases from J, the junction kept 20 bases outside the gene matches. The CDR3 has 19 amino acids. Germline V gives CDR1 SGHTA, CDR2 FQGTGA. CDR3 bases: TGTGCCAGCAGCTCATCGTCCTGGGCCAGGGACAGGAACCTCTACGAGCAGTACTTC. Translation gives CASSSSSWARDRNLYEQYF.

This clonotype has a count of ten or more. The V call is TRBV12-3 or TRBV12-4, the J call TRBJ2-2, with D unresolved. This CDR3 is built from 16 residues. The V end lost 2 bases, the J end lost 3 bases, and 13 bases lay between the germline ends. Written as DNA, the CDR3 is TGTGCCAGCAGTTTAATAGAAGGGCGTGACACCGGGGAGCTGTTTTTT. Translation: CASSLIEGRDTGELFF.

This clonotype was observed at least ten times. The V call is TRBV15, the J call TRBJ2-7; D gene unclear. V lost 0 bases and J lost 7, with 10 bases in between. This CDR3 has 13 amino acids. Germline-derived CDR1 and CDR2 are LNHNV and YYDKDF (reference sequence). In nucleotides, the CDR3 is TGTGCCACCAGCAGAGATTCTTGGGATGAGCAGTACTTC. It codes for CATSRDSWDEQYF.

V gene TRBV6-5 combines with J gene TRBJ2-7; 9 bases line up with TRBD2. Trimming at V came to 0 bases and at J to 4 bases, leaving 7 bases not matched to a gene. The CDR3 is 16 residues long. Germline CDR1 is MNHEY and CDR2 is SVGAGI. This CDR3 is CASSYSTLTSGYEQYF. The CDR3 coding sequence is TGTGCCAGCAGTTACTCTACACTGACTAGCGGATACGAGCAGTACTTC.

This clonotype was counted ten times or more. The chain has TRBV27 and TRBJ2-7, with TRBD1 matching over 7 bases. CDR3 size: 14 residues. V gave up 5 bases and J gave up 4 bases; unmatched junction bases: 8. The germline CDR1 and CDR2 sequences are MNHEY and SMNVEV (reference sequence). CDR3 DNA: TGTGCCAGCAGTAACAGGGGCGATTTTTACGAGCAGTACTTC. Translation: CASSNRGDFYEQYF.

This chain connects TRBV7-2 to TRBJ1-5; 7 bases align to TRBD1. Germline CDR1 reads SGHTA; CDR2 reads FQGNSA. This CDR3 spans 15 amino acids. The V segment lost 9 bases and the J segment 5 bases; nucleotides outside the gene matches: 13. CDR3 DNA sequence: TGTGCCAGGACACACAGGGGCAGGTACGATCAGCCCCAGCATTTT. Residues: CARTHRGRYDQPQHF.

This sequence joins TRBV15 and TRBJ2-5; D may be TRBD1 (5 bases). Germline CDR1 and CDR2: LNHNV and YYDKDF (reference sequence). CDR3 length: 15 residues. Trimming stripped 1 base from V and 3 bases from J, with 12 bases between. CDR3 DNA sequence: TGTGCCACCAGCAGAGGCCCAGGGTCGGAAGAGACCCAGTACTTC. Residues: CATSRGPGSEETQYF.

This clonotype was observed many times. The CDR3 loop reads CASSTAGLAGLNEQFF. The CDR3 DNA reads TGTGCCAGCAGTACAGCGGGACTAGCGGGCCTCAATGAGCAGTTCTTC. The gene calls are TRBV27 and TRBJ2-1, with TRBD2 identical over 12 bases. The V gene's germline CDR1 is MNHEY and CDR2 SMNVEV (reference sequence). The length of the CDR3 is 16 residues. Losses at the gene ends were 5 bases for V and 6 bases for J; bases not matched to a gene: 8.

The CDR3 region has the DNA TGTGCCAGACAGACAGCCAAACAAGAGACCCAGTACTTC. This codes for CARQTAKQETQYF. The J gene is TRBJ2-5, the V gene TRBV6-2 or TRBV6-3, with a possible D match to TRBD1 (5 bases). The ends were cut back, 9 bases at V and 2 bases at J, with 13 bases in the middle. CDR1 is MNHEY, CDR2 SVGEGT, per germline. This CDR3 has 13 amino acids.